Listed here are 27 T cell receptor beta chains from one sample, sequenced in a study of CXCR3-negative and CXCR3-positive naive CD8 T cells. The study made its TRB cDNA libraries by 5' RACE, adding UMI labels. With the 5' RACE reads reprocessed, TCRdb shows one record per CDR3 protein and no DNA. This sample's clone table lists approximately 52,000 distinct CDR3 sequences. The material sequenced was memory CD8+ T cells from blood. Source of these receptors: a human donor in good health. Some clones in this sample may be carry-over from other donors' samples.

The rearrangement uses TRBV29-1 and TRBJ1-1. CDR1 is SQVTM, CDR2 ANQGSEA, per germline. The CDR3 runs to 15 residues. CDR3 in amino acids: CSVFRTGFEDTEAFF.

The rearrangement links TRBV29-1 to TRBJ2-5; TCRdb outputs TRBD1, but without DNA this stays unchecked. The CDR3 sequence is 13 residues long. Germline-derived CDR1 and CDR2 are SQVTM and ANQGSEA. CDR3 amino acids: CSVHLPGAETQYF.

Here the CDR3 reads CASSPVGQGSYEQYF. V is TRBV7-2 and J is TRBJ2-7; TCRdb returns TRBD1, unconfirmable since there is no DNA. The germline CDR1 and CDR2 sequences are SGHTA and FQGNSA. The CDR3 covers 15 residues.

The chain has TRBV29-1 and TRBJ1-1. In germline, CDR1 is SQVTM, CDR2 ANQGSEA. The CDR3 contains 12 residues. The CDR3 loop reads CSVGRMNTEAFF. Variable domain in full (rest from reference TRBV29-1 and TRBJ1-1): SAVISQKPSRDICQRGTSLTIQCQVDSQVTMMFWYRQQPGQSLTLIATANQGSEATYESGFVIDKFPISRPNLTFSTLTVSNMSPEDSSIYLCSVGRMNTEAFFGQGTRLTVV.

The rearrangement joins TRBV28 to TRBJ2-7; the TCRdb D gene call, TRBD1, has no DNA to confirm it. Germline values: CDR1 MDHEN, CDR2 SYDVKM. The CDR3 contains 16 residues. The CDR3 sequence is CASSFTRGRGTYEQYF.

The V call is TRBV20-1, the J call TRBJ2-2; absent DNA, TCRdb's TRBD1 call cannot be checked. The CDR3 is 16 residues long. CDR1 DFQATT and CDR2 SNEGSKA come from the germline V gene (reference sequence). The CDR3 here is CSAREGHSFGPGELFF.

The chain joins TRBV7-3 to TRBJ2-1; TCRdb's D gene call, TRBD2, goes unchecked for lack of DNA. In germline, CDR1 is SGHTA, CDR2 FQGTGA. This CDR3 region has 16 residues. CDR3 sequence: CASSLKLAGGYNEQFF.

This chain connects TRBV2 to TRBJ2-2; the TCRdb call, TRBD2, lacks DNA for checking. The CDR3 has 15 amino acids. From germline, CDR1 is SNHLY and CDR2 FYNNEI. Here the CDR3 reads CARAERTSGSGELFF.

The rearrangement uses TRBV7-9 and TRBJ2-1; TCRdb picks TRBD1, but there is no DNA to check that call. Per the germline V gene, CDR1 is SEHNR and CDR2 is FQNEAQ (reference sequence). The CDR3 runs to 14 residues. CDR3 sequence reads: CASSITGAYNEQFF. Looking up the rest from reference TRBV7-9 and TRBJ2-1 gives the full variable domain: DTGVSQNPRHKITKRGQNVTFRCDPISEHNRLYWYRQTLGQGPEFLTYFQNEAQLEKSRLLSDRFSAERPKGSFSTLEIQRTEQGDSAMYLCASSITGAYNEQFFGPGTRLTVL.

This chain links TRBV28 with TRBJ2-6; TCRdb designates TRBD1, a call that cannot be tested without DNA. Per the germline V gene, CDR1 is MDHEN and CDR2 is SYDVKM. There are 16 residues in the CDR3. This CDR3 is CASSLGRISGANVLTF.

The CDR3 region is CASSQRVGRGEYEQYF. The chain couples TRBV4-1 to TRBJ2-7; TCRdb's assignment of TRBD2 cannot be checked, as there is no DNA. The germline gives CDR1 MGHRA, CDR2 YSYEKL. The CDR3 is 16 residues long.

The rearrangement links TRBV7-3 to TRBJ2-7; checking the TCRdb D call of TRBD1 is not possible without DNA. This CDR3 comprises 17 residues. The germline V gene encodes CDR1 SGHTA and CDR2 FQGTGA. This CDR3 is CASSLTGGGSPNYEQYF.

The CDR3 sequence: CASSPSHRAYEQYF. The V call is TRBV7-9, the J call TRBJ2-7. CDR1 and CDR2 (germline): SEHNR, FQNEAQ (reference sequence). CDR3 length: 14 amino acids.

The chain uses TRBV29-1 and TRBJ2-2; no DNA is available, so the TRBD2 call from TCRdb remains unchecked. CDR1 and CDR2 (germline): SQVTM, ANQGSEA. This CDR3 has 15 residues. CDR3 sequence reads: CSVDLARGGSGELFF.

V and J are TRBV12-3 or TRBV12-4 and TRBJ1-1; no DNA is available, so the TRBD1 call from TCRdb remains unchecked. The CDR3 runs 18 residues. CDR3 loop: CASSPSGTGMFMNTEAFF.

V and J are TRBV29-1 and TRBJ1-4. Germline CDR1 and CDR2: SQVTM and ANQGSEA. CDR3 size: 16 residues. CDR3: CSVEDGRGGAGEKLFF.

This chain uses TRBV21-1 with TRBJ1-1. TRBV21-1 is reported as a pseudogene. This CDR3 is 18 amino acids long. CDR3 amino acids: CASSKEAGGASANTEAFF.

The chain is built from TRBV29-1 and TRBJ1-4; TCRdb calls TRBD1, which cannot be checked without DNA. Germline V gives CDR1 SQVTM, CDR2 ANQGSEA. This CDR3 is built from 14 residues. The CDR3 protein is CSVEEAGKGEKLIF.

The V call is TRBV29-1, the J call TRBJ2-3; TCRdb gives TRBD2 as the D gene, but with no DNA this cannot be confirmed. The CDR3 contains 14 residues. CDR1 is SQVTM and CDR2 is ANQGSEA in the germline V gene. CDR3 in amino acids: CSVLLAGESDTQYF.

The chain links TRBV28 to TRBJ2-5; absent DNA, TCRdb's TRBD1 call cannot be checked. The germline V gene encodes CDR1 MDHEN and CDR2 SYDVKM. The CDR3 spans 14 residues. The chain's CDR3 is CASSLALGGETQYF.

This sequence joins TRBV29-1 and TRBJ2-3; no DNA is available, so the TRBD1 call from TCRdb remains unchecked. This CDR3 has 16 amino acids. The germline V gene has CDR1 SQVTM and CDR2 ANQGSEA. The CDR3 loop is CSVSVAGGAFIDTQYF.

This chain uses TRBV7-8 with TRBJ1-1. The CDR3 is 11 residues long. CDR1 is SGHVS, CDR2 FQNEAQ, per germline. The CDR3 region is CASSQNTEAFF.

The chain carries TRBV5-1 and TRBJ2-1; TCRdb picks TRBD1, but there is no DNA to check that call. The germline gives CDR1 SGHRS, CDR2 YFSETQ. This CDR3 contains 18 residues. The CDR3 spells CASSLGGGQGNPYNEQFF.

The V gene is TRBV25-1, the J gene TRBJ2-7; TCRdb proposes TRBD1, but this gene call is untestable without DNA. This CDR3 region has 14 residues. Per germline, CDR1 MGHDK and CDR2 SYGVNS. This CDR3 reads CASSEDRGVNEQYF.

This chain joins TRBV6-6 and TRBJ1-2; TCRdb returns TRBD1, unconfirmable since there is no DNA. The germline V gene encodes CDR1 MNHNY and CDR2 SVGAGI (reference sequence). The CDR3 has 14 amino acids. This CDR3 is CASSPPWDRVFATF.

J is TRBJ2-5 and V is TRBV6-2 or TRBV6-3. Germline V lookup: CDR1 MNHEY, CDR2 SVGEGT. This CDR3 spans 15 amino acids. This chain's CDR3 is CASSYSTSGQETQYF.

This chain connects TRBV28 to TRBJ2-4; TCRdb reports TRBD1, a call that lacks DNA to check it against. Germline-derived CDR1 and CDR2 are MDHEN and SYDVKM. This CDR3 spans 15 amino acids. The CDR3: CASRDRYLAKNIQYF.